The source of this TCR beta chain is a study of blood T cell repertoires in COVID-19. Study at large: Spain, Italy and the United States supplied samples that represented acute and convalescent COVID-19.

Cohorts were based on clinical histories the participants reported. Sequencing used immunoSEQ multiplex PCR; TCRdb keeps in-frame clones, though not all of them. The sample consists of some 150,000 clones, roughly 87% of them appearing once. The clonotype originates from a human donor with acute COVID-19. The donor label of this sample is uncertain. Sequencing was performed on PBMCs or T cells enriched from blood (not recorded which).

The CDR3 spells CASSKCGGARVAFF. The CDR3 region has the DNA TGTGCCAGCAGCAAATGTGGAGGGGCGAGGGTCGCTTTCTTT. J is TRBJ1-1 and V is TRBV21-1. TRBV21-1 is classified as a pseudogene. The CDR3 contains 14 residues.